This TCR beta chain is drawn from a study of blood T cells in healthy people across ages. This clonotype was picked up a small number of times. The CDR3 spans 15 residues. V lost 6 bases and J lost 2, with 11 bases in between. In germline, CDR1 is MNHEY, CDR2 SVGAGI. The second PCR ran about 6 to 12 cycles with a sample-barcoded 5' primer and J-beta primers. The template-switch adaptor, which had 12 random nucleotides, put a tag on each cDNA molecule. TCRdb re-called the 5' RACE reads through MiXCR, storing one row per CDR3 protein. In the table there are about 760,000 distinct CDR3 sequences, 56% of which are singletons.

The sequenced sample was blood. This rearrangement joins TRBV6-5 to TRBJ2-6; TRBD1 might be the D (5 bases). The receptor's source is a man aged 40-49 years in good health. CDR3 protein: CASRPDRPGANVLTF. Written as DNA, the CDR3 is TGTGCCAGCAGGCCCGACAGACCTGGGGCCAACGTCCTGACTTTC.